What follows are 15 T cell receptor beta chains derived from one specimen sequenced in a study of PD-1 blockade in classical Hodgkin lymphoma. The table came from immunoSEQ multiplex PCR; TCRdb's copy has only in-frame clones and leaves some out. Here the sample spans 10,000 to 15,000 clones, around 84% being singletons. With no exception, relapse followed autologous stem cell transplantation in all patients, and brentuximab vedotin exposure varied. This sample comprised peripheral blood mononuclear cells (PBMCs), obtained at baseline. The receptors originated from a human donor with classical Hodgkin lymphoma.

This clone occurred a few times. The V and J genes are TRBV11-2 and TRBJ2-3, with D unresolved. V lost 4 bases, J lost 3 bases, and 14 bases lay in between. The CDR3 extends over 15 amino acids. CDR1 and CDR2 from the germline V gene are SGHAT and FQNNGV. The CDR3 DNA reads TGTGCCAGCAGCTCCGGACCGCGAGCAACAGATACGCAGTATTTT. It is translated as CASSSGPRATDTQYF.

The CDR3 reads CASSEYGRGRGEKLFF. CDR3 nucleotides: TGTGCCAGCAGTGAATATGGGAGGGGGCGCGGTGAAAAACTGTTTTTT. This sequence joins TRBV25-1 and TRBJ1-4; 7 nucleotides agree with TRBD1. V trimming: 0 bases; J trimming: 7 bases; junction bases outside the gene matches: 8. There are 16 residues in the CDR3. Germline lookup yields CDR1 MGHDK and CDR2 SYGVNS.

The chain links TRBV2 to TRBJ1-5; the D gene is possibly TRBD1 (6 bases). The CDR3 runs to 15 residues. Trimming took 6 bases from V and 2 from J, leaving 14 bases between them. Germline CDR1 is SNHLY and CDR2 is FYNNEI. The CDR3 loop is CASSDPGQRNQPQHF. Here the CDR3 DNA reads TGTGCCAGCAGCGACCCCGGACAGCGCAATCAGCCCCAGCATTTT. The full variable domain, in which reference TRBV2 and TRBJ1-5 provide the parts outside the CDR3, is EPEVTQTPSHQVTQMGQEVILRCVPISNHLYFYWYRQILGQKVEFLVSFYNNEISEKSEIFDDQFSVERPDGSNFTLKIRSTKLEDSAMYFCASSDPGQRNQPQHFGDGTRLSIL.

The chain is built from TRBV6-5 and TRBJ1-1; TRBD1 is a possible D gene (6 bases). The CDR3 is 14 residues long. Per the germline V gene, CDR1 is MNHEY and CDR2 is SVGAGI. V lost 7 bases and J 5 bases, leaving 17 bases between the germline ends. The CDR3 reads CASITRSGATEAFF. The CDR3 DNA reads as TGTGCCAGCATAACCAGGTCGGGGGCAACTGAAGCTTTCTTT.

This chain connects TRBV2 to TRBJ1-2; D not resolved. V shed 7 bases and J shed 8 bases, with 14 bases lying between them. The V gene's germline CDR1 is SNHLY and CDR2 FYNNEI. This CDR3 is 12 amino acids long. CDR3 nucleotide sequence: TGTGCCAGCATTCTTGAATCTGGCGGCTACACCTTC. Translation: CASILESGGYTF.

The V and J genes are TRBV19 and TRBJ2-7; D perhaps matches TRBD1 (6 bases). V lost 3 bases and J lost 3, with 9 bases in between. The CDR3 spans 13 residues. The germline V gene has CDR1 LNHDA and CDR2 SQIVND (reference sequence). DNA of the CDR3: TGTGCCAGTAGTATGGGACAAGACTACGAGCAGTACTTC. Translation gives CASSMGQDYEQYF.

V and J are TRBV19 and TRBJ1-1; TRBD1 is a possible D gene (6 bases). Germline V CDR1 and CDR2: LNHDA, SQIVND (reference sequence). The CDR3 spans 16 residues. The V and J ends lost 6 bases and 0 bases respectively, with 17 bases between them. As DNA, the CDR3 is TGTGCCAGTAGGCCCGGGCGGGGGGCGATGAACACTGAAGCTTTCTTT. Translated, it gives CASRPGRGAMNTEAFF.

The CDR3 bases are TGTGCCAGCAGCTTGGGACAGTCCAGAGATACGCAGTATTTT. This translates into CASSLGQSRDTQYF. The chain links TRBV7-3 to TRBJ2-3; 7 bases match TRBD1. In germline, CDR1 is SGHTA, CDR2 FQGTGA. The CDR3 has 14 residues. Trimming removed 3 bases from V and 5 bases from J; junction bases left unmatched: 5.

The chain uses TRBV7-9 and TRBJ1-5; D gene unclear. V lost 5 bases and J 0 bases, leaving 11 bases between the germline ends. The germline CDR1 and CDR2 sequences are SEHNR and FQNEAQ (reference sequence). The CDR3 length is 15 residues. CDR3 nucleotide sequence: TGTGCCAGCAGCCAGGACCCAAATAGCAATCAGCCCCAGCATTTT. The encoded protein is CASSQDPNSNQPQHF.

The CDR3 loop is CAISGTAYQETQYF. The CDR3 bases are TGTGCCATCAGTGGGACAGCTTACCAAGAGACCCAGTACTTC. The chain is built from TRBV10-3 and TRBJ2-5; TRBD1 is a possible D gene (6 bases). Germline V gene sequence: CDR1 ENHRY, CDR2 SYGVKD. Trimming pared 4 bases from V and 0 bases from J, leaving 9 bases between. This CDR3 region has 14 residues.

The genes are TRBV11-2 and TRBJ2-3, with TRBD2 matching 10 bases. This CDR3 is 16 amino acids long. V trimming: 3 bases; J trimming: 2 bases; junction bases outside the gene matches: 5. The germline V gene has CDR1 SGHAT and CDR2 FQNNGV. The CDR3 nucleotides read TGTGCCAGCAGCTTCGGTAGCGGGGGGCACACAGATACGCAGTATTTT. Amino acids: CASSFGSGGHTDTQYF.

The chain couples TRBV9 to TRBJ1-4; tentative D call: TRBD1 (6 bases). Trimming took off 3 bases at V and 6 bases at J, with 9 bases between the two ends. Germline V gene lookup returns CDR1 SGDLS and CDR2 YYNGEE. This CDR3 comprises 13 residues. The CDR3 sequence is CASSGRTDEKLFF. DNA of the CDR3: TGTGCCAGCAGCGGACGGACAGATGAAAAACTGTTTTTT.

The chain carries TRBV19 and TRBJ1-5; D not certain. This CDR3 is 15 amino acids long. Between the trimmed V and J ends, which lost 6 bases and 0 bases, there was a span of 12 bases. Germline V gene lookup returns CDR1 LNHDA and CDR2 SQIVND (reference sequence). CDR3 coding DNA: TGTGCCAGTAGCCATGCTGGCTATAGCAATCAGCCCCAGCATTTT. It encodes CASSHAGYSNQPQHF.

This clone was observed once. The genes are TRBV5-1 and TRBJ2-2; TRBD1 matches at 9 bases. Trimming took 2 bases from V and 1 from J; bases not matched to a gene: 3. In germline, CDR1 is SGHRS, CDR2 YFSETQ. The CDR3 extends over 16 amino acids. Written as DNA, the CDR3 is TGCGCCAGCAGCTTACAGGGGGCCTTGAACACCGGGGAGCTGTTTTTT. This sequence encodes CASSLQGALNTGELFF.

The V and J genes are TRBV14 and TRBJ2-3; TRBD1 matches 9 bases. The CDR3 covers 22 residues. Germline V gene sequence: CDR1 SGHDN, CDR2 FVKESK. Unmatched junction bases numbered 21, after V lost 0 bases and J lost 2 bases. The CDR3 DNA follows: TGTGCCAGCAGCCAAGATTTGAGCGCTCTTGTTCCAAGGGACAGGGTCACAGATACGCAGTATTTT. This encodes CASSQDLSALVPRDRVTDTQYF.